The clone carrying this TCR beta chain has a handful of counts. Its cognate antigen is unknown. Sequenced with the Oncomine TCR Beta short-read assay was DNA taken from cultured CD4+ T cells. TCRdb recomputed calls from the PCR reads with MiXCR, one row per CDR3 protein. This table has 2,500 to 3,500 distinct CDR3 sequences, over 75% appearing once. These data come from a study of vaccination and CD4 T cells after COVID-19. In the study overall: Cells were stimulated with overlapping spike peptide pools from SARS-CoV-2, HCoV-NL63, HCoV-OC43 and HCoV-229E.

The J segment lost 2 bases and the V segment lost 4 bases, leaving 12 bases of the junction unmatched. The CDR3 is made up of 17 amino acids. As for treatment: approximately 9-day PBMC culture with coronavirus spike peptide pools or control peptides (ViraFEST assay). The sequence was obtained from a human donor who had recovered from COVID-19. This chain uses TRBV12-3 or TRBV12-4 with TRBJ2-5; 8 nucleotides align to TRBD2. The specimen sequenced was CD4+ T cells from blood, cultured in vitro. The CDR3 DNA reads TGTGCCAGCAGTTCCCGTTCGCGGGGGGCTCTTCAAGAGACCCAGTACTTC. Translation: CASSSRSRGALQETQYF.